One sample yielded the 22 T cell receptor beta chains listed below, sequenced in a study of blood T cell repertoires in COVID-19. Using immunoSEQ multiplex PCR, the repertoire was profiled, and TCRdb retains in-frame clones only, with some absent. The profile shows some 60,000 clones, more than 60% of them singletons. The sequencing sample was made of peripheral blood. These receptor sequences come from a woman aged 50 to 60 with active or convalescent COVID-19.

This chain links TRBV9 with TRBJ1-4; 9 bases agree with TRBD1. After removal of 3 bases from V and 4 bases from J, the junction contained 13 bases not matched to a gene. Looked up from germline, CDR1 is SGDLS and CDR2 is YYNGEE. The CDR3 has 18 amino acids. CDR3 sequence reads: CASSAGTGLSPGNEKLFF. The DNA for the CDR3 is TGTGCCAGCAGCGCGGGGACAGGGTTATCCCCGGGTAATGAAAAACTGTTTTTT.

The rearrangement links TRBV6-5 to TRBJ2-4; 8 positions agree with TRBD2. Germline-derived CDR1 and CDR2 are MNHEY and SVGAGI. J was trimmed by 1 base and V by 5 bases; bases with no gene match: 4. CDR3 length equals 15 residues. The CDR3: CASSPGGRAKNIQYF. The CDR3 DNA is TGTGCCAGCAGTCCTGGCGGGAGGGCCAAAAACATTCAGTACTTC.

V usage is TRBV6-5 and J usage is TRBJ1-1; D not resolved. This CDR3 has 12 residues. V was shortened by 6 bases and J by 1 base, with 6 bases between the two germline ends. Germline lookup yields CDR1 MNHEY and CDR2 SVGAGI. For the CDR3, the DNA is TGTGCCAGCAGACTTACGAACACTGAAGCTTTCTTT. Its translation: CASRLTNTEAFF.

The chain carries TRBV29-1 and TRBJ2-1; 8 nucleotides agree with TRBD2. In germline, CDR1 is SQVTM, CDR2 ANQGSEA. The CDR3 is made up of 14 amino acids. V was pared by 4 bases and J by 1 base, with 3 bases of the junction left unmatched. The CDR3 spells CSVGAGGSYNEQFF. The CDR3 region has the DNA TGCAGCGTTGGGGCGGGAGGATCCTACAATGAGCAGTTCTTC.

The rearrangement links TRBV7-7 to TRBJ2-2; a weak D match, TRBD1 (7 bases). Per germline, CDR1 SSHAT and CDR2 FNYEAQ (reference sequence). Trimming removed 5 bases from V and 5 bases from J, with 15 bases in between. The CDR3 runs to 15 residues. Written as DNA, the CDR3 is TGTGCCAGCAGCCCCGACAGGGCGGGAACCGGGGAGCTGTTTTTT. Amino acids: CASSPDRAGTGELFF.

The chain carries TRBV5-1 and TRBJ2-1; TRBD2 might be the D (7 bases). V dropped 6 bases and J dropped 4 bases, with 11 bases sitting between them. Per germline, CDR1 SGHRS and CDR2 YFSETQ. The CDR3 has 13 amino acids. The CDR3 nucleotides are TGCGCCAGCAATGGGGGGGCATACAATGAGCAGTTCTTC. Its translation is CASNGGAYNEQFF.

The V call is TRBV2, the J call TRBJ2-4, with a tentative D call TRBD2 (6 bases). This CDR3 has 12 residues. Trimming left V 6 bases short and J 7 bases short, with 10 bases between. CDR1 is SNHLY, CDR2 FYNNEI, per germline. This chain's CDR3 is CASSGRGNIQYF. The CDR3 region has the DNA TGTGCCAGCAGCGGGAGAGGGAACATTCAGTACTTC.

V usage is TRBV9 and J usage is TRBJ1-1; D unresolved. The CDR3 consists of 14 residues. From germline, CDR1 is SGDLS and CDR2 YYNGEE. Trimming cost V 3 bases and J 3 bases, with 12 bases left between them. DNA for the CDR3: TGTGCCAGCAGCGGGCCGCCCTTGGACACTGAAGCTTTCTTT. This codes for CASSGPPLDTEAFF.

This clone showed up just a few times. The rearrangement joins TRBV30 to TRBJ1-4; 7 bases are a match to TRBD1. The CDR3 is 13 amino acids. After removal of 4 bases from V and 5 bases from J, the junction contained 4 bases not matched to a gene. Germline CDR1 reads GTSNPN; CDR2 reads SVGIG (reference sequence). CDR3 DNA sequence: TGTGCCTGGAACAAAGGGGGCAATGAAAAACTGTTTTTT. Encoded protein: CAWNKGGNEKLFF.

The V gene is TRBV2, the J gene TRBJ2-3, with 8 nucleotides matching TRBD1. Germline values: CDR1 SNHLY, CDR2 FYNNEI. This CDR3 spans 14 amino acids. The V gene end was trimmed by 6 bases and the J gene end by 2 bases; junction bases not matched to a gene: 4. CDR3 DNA: TGTGCCAGCAGCCGGGACAGGTACACAGATACGCAGTATTTT. Translation: CASSRDRYTDTQYF.

The chain combines TRBV3-1 (or the pseudogene TRBV3-2) with TRBJ1-3, with D possibly matching TRBD1 (6 bases). CDR1 is LGHDT and CDR2 is YNNKEL in the germline V gene (reference sequence). CDR3 size: 13 residues. Deletions cut 8 bases from V and 3 bases from J, with 11 bases between. CDR3 residues: CASQGRSGNTIYF. In DNA, the CDR3 is TGTGCCAGCCAGGGGAGAAGTGGAAACACCATATATTTT.

This chain connects TRBV5-1 to TRBJ2-1; D ambiguous. The V gene lost 1 base and the J gene lost 4 bases, with 9 bases spanning the gap. Germline values: CDR1 SGHRS, CDR2 YFSETQ. There are 14 residues in the CDR3. The CDR3 DNA is TGCGCCAGCAGCTTGCTCGGAGAATACAATGAGCAGTTCTTC. This gives the protein CASSLLGEYNEQFF.

V usage is TRBV29-1 and J usage is TRBJ1-1; D remains ambiguous. CDR1 is SQVTM and CDR2 is ANQGSEA in the germline V gene. The CDR3 is 13 residues long. V shed 6 bases and J shed 9 bases, with 20 bases lying between them. CDR3: CSVSRTGDVKAFF. DNA for the CDR3: TGCAGCGTCTCGAGGACCGGGGATGTTAAAGCTTTCTTT.

In its sample, this clone was seen once. This chain connects TRBV6-2 or TRBV6-3 to TRBJ2-7; 8 positions match TRBD1. Looked up from germline, CDR1 is MNHEY and CDR2 is SVGEGT. The CDR3 length is 15 residues. With V trimmed by 6 bases and J by 0 bases, 7 bases remained unmatched. The CDR3: CASSSPGQGSYEQYF. The CDR3 coding sequence is TGTGCCAGCAGCTCCCCCGGACAGGGCTCCTACGAGCAGTACTTC.

V is TRBV5-4 and J is TRBJ2-7; 10 bases fit TRBD2. The trim removed 0 bases at V and 2 bases at J, leaving 5 bases unmatched. CDR3 length: 16 amino acids. Germline V lookup: CDR1 SGHNT, CDR2 YYREEE (reference sequence). The CDR3 DNA reads as TGTGCCAGCAGCTTGGGAAGGACTAGCGGTACCTACGAGCAGTACTTC. It yields the protein CASSLGRTSGTYEQYF.

V gene TRBV4-1 combines with J gene TRBJ2-5; no clear D. The CDR3 loop spans 13 amino acids. Germline V gene lookup returns CDR1 MGHRA and CDR2 YSYEKL. The V gene lost 4 bases and the J gene lost 5 bases, with 11 bases spanning the gap. CDR3 sequence (DNA): TGCGCCAGCAGCCGGAACAGTGGGGAGACCCAGTACTTC. It translates to CASSRNSGETQYF.

The chain joins TRBV29-1 to TRBJ2-7, with 11 bases lining up with TRBD2. Germline V gene lookup returns CDR1 SQVTM and CDR2 ANQGSEA. The CDR3 has 14 residues. V trimming: 6 bases; J trimming: 2 bases; junction bases outside the gene matches: 6. CDR3 amino acids: CSVSGTSGTYEQYF. The CDR3 DNA is TGCAGCGTATCCGGGACTAGCGGTACCTACGAGCAGTACTTC.

V and J are TRBV9 and TRBJ2-1, with TRBD2 matching over 7 bases. Germline CDR1 and CDR2: SGDLS and YYNGEE. The CDR3 extends over 13 amino acids. The trim removed 3 bases at V and 6 bases at J, leaving 3 bases unmatched. The CDR3 sequence: CASSGTSFNEQFF. CDR3 DNA: TGTGCCAGCAGCGGGACTAGTTTCAATGAGCAGTTCTTC.

CDR3 sequence reads: CASSQDLKTQYF. The DNA for the CDR3 is TGTGCCAGCAGCCAAGACTTAAAGACCCAGTACTTC. This chain connects TRBV11-2 to TRBJ2-5; the D is unclear. Germline assignment: CDR1 SGHAT and CDR2 FQNNGV. The CDR3 totals 12 residues. V gave up 5 bases and J gave up 6 bases, with 10 bases separating them.

CDR3 DNA sequence: TGTGCCATCAGTGAGCGAGAACTAGCGGGAGAGGAGCCGAACACCGGGGAGCTGTTTTTT. Its translation is CAISERELAGEEPNTGELFF. V is TRBV10-3 and J is TRBJ2-2; 11 bases agree with TRBD2. J gave up 0 bases and V 2 bases, and 11 bases lay outside the gene matches. Germline CDR1 ENHRY, CDR2 SYGVKD. The CDR3 totals 20 residues.

The genes are TRBV7-9 and TRBJ1-2; D ambiguous. Germline loops: CDR1 SEHNR, CDR2 FQNEAQ (reference sequence). Deletions cut 5 bases from V and 4 bases from J, with 11 bases between. CDR3 length: 13 amino acids. The DNA of the CDR3 is TGTGCCAGCAGCCGTGAGGGTCCCTATGGCTACACCTTC. This encodes CASSREGPYGYTF. The whole variable domain, remainder taken from reference TRBV7-9 and TRBJ1-2, is DTGVSQNPRHKITKRGQNVTFRCDPISEHNRLYWYRQTLGQGPEFLTYFQNEAQLEKSRLLSDRFSAERPKGSFSTLEIQRTEQGDSAMYLCASSREGPYGYTFGSGTRLTVV.

The chain uses TRBV28 and TRBJ1-4, with D hard to call. CDR3 size: 16 residues. V lost 4 bases and J 0 bases, leaving 12 bases between the germline ends. In germline, CDR1 is MDHEN, CDR2 SYDVKM. The CDR3 bases are TGTGCCAGCAGTTATAACACACCAGCAACTAATGAAAAACTGTTTTTT. As protein: CASSYNTPATNEKLFF.